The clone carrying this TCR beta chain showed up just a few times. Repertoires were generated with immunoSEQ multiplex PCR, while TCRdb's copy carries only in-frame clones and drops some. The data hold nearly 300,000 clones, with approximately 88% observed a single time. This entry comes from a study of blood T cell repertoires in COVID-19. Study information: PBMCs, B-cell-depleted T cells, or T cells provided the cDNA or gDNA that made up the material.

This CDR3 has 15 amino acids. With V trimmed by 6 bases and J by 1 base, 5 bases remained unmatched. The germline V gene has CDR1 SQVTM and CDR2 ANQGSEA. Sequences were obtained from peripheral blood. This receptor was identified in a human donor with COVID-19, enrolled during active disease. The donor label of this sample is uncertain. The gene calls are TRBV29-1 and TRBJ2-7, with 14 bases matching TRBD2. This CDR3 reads CSVGLAGVPSYEQYF. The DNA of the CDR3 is TGCAGCGTGGGACTAGCGGGAGTTCCATCCTACGAGCAGTACTTC.